Described below is a single TCR beta chain sequence and its context. Its antigen is undetermined. This sample is drawn from a study of CD8 T cells in ankylosing spondylitis. Whole-study findings and limits: A TCR beta motif of 8 or 9 highly homologous variants appeared characteristic of ankylosing spondylitis blood.

Trimming shortened V by 4 bases and J by 8 bases, and 17 bases separated the two germline ends. CDR1 is SEHNR and CDR2 is FQNEAQ in the germline V gene (reference sequence). The CDR3 has 14 residues. TCRdb reprocessed the 5' RACE reads with MiXCR, giving one entry per CDR3 protein. The sample holds roughly 670,000 distinct CDR3 sequences; roughly 19% are singletons and the top ten take under 20%. The gene calls are TRBV7-9 and TRBJ1-1; D not resolved. The sample taken for sequencing was blood, either unsorted or a sorted T cell fraction (not recorded which). The sequence came from a male donor with ankylosing spondylitis. This CDR3 reads CASSSTTGIQEAFF. Here the CDR3 DNA reads TGTGCCAGCAGCTCTACAACGGGGATCCAGGAAGCTTTCTTT.